Below are 13 T cell receptor beta chains sequenced from a single sample in a study of cytomegalovirus exposure and HLA in healthy donors. The PCR employed 60 Vbeta primers together with 13 Jbeta primers. The method was immunoSEQ multiplex PCR; TCRdb's version includes in-frame clones alone and lacks a portion of them. The table lists just over 200,000 clones. What was sequenced was PBMCs. The source of these receptors is a girl aged 2 to 9 in good health and CMV-seropositive.

This chain links TRBV7-2 with TRBJ2-5; D perhaps matches TRBD1 (5 bases). The CDR3 is 14 residues long. CDR1 is SGHTA and CDR2 is FQGNSA in the germline V gene. The V end was cut by 5 bases, the J end by 5 bases, with 15 bases between. The CDR3 sequence: CASSPPGSGETQYF. The CDR3 coding sequence is TGTGCCAGCAGCCCACCAGGGTCTGGGGAGACCCAGTACTTC.

CDR3 sequence: CASSFLGAANYGYTF. The CDR3 nucleotides read TGTGCCAGCAGTTTTCTGGGGGCAGCTAACTATGGCTACACCTTC. The chain links TRBV28 to TRBJ1-2; tentative D call: TRBD1 (6 bases). CDR1 is MDHEN, CDR2 SYDVKM, per germline. The CDR3 has 15 residues. V was trimmed by 3 bases and J by 0 bases, leaving 11 bases between them.

The J gene is TRBJ1-1, the V gene TRBV30, with D perhaps TRBD1 (6 bases). Germline assignment: CDR1 GTSNPN and CDR2 SVGIG (reference sequence). V gave up 2 bases and J gave up 8 bases, with 9 bases separating them. The CDR3 length is 11 residues. This chain's CDR3 is CAWSSDREAFF. The CDR3, as DNA: TGTGCCTGGAGTAGCGACAGGGAAGCTTTCTTT.

The CDR3 DNA follows: TGTGCCAGCAGCGCACCGGAGGGCGGGATTAATGAGCAGTTCTTC. Translation: CASSAPEGGINEQFF. This rearrangement joins TRBV5-4 to TRBJ2-1; D may be TRBD2 (6 bases). Looked up from germline, CDR1 is SGHNT and CDR2 is YYREEE (reference sequence). The length of the CDR3 is 15 residues. Trimming took off 4 bases at V and 7 bases at J, with 18 bases between the two ends.

In DNA form, the CDR3 reads TGTGCCAGCAGCCCCGGCCCGGGACTAGCGAGTTCCAATGAGCAGTTCTTC. It is translated as CASSPGPGLASSNEQFF. The chain is built from TRBV9 and TRBJ2-1, with 10 nucleotides matching TRBD2. CDR1 is SGDLS, CDR2 YYNGEE, per germline. The CDR3 has 17 residues. The trim removed 4 bases at V and 6 bases at J, leaving 13 bases unmatched.

The chain couples TRBV5-4 to TRBJ2-7; 9 nucleotides agree with TRBD2. The CDR3 has 17 amino acids. Per the germline V gene, CDR1 is SGHNT and CDR2 is YYREEE (reference sequence). V gave up 4 bases and J gave up 2 bases; unmatched junction bases: 13. The CDR3: CASSPDLSGSATYEQYF. The CDR3 DNA follows: TGTGCCAGCAGCCCCGACCTTAGCGGGAGTGCGACCTACGAGCAGTACTTC.

The J gene is TRBJ2-5, the V gene TRBV7-7, with 10 nucleotides matching TRBD2. Trimming cost V 3 bases and J 4 bases; bases outside gene matches: 2. The CDR3 has 14 residues. The germline V gene encodes CDR1 SSHAT and CDR2 FNYEAQ (reference sequence). In DNA, the CDR3 is TGTGCCAGCAGCTTTAGCGGGGGGCTAGAGACCCAGTACTTC. Translating it yields CASSFSGGLETQYF.

J is TRBJ2-7 and V is TRBV6-5; 8 nucleotides line up with TRBD1. Looked up from germline, CDR1 is MNHEY and CDR2 is SVGAGI. J gave up 3 bases and V 6 bases, and 4 bases lay outside the gene matches. CDR3 length: 13 residues. CDR3 sequence: CASSDGQGYEQYF. As DNA, the CDR3 is TGTGCCAGCAGCGATGGACAGGGCTACGAGCAGTACTTC.

The chain employs TRBV19 and TRBJ2-6; unclear D gene. V lost 6 bases and J lost 0, with 6 bases in between. CDR1 is LNHDA and CDR2 is SQIVND in the germline V gene (reference sequence). The CDR3 loop spans 14 amino acids. The CDR3 spells CASSEFSGANVLTF. The CDR3 DNA is TGTGCCAGTAGCGAGTTCTCTGGGGCCAACGTCCTGACTTTC.

This chain links TRBV6-5 with TRBJ1-5; D might be TRBD1 (6 bases). CDR1 is MNHEY, CDR2 SVGAGI, per germline. Between the trimmed V and J ends, which lost 6 bases and 3 bases, there was a span of 12 bases. This CDR3 is 14 amino acids long. This CDR3 is CASRVDRNNQPQHF. Written as DNA, the CDR3 is TGTGCCAGCAGGGTCGACAGGAACAATCAGCCCCAGCATTTT.

The CDR3: CASSLTAGIETQYF. CDR3 DNA sequence: TGTGCCAGCAGCTTAACGGCAGGGATAGAGACCCAGTACTTC. The chain is built from TRBV7-3 and TRBJ2-5; D may be TRBD1 (5 bases). Germline V gives CDR1 SGHTA, CDR2 FQGTGA. The CDR3 contains 14 residues. The V and J ends lost 0 bases and 4 bases respectively, with 9 bases between them.

The genes are TRBV28 and TRBJ1-5; 7 nucleotides line up with TRBD1. Trimming removed 6 bases from V and 2 bases from J; junction bases left unmatched: 19. This CDR3 has 19 amino acids. Germline CDR1 is MDHEN and CDR2 is SYDVKM. This CDR3 reads CASSAPGYRGGMGNQPQHF. CDR3 sequence (DNA): TGTGCCAGCAGCGCACCCGGTTATAGAGGGGGCATGGGCAATCAGCCCCAGCATTTT.

The chain employs TRBV27 and TRBJ2-1; the match to TRBD2 covers 13 bases. Per the germline V gene, CDR1 is MNHEY and CDR2 is SMNVEV (reference sequence). Trimming removed 6 bases from V and 4 bases from J; junction bases left unmatched: 6. The CDR3 extends over 16 amino acids. The CDR3 region is CASSRGTSGIYNEQFF. For the CDR3, the DNA is TGTGCCAGCAGCCGCGGGACTAGCGGGATTTACAATGAGCAGTTCTTC.